The source of this T cell receptor beta chain is a study of early stage breast cancer tumors. Study summary: Each sample averaged approximately 10-fold read coverage. Study observations and caveats: Compared with adjacent normal breast, tumors showed around 2.7-fold denser, more clonal T cells. Unsorted bulk genomic DNA sequencing lacked pairing and functional marker data.

In regard to this clone: What it binds is not known.

The assay was immunoSEQ multiplex PCR, and TCRdb's table has in-frame clones only and misses some. The top ten clones hold approximately 12% of a sample with 9,500 to 10,000 clones, 64% of them seen once. Germline V gene data show CDR1 as SNHLY and CDR2 as FYNNEI. This CDR3 is built from 15 residues. V gave up 5 bases and J gave up 0 bases; unmatched junction bases: 3. Sequenced input: breast tumor tissue. This TCR came from a person aged 60 to 70 with breast cancer. J is TRBJ2-3 and V is TRBV2; 9 positions match TRBD2. The CDR3 nucleotides are TGTGCCAGCAGTTCTAGCGGGGTTAGCACAGATACGCAGTATTTT. Protein sequence: CASSSSGVSTDTQYF.